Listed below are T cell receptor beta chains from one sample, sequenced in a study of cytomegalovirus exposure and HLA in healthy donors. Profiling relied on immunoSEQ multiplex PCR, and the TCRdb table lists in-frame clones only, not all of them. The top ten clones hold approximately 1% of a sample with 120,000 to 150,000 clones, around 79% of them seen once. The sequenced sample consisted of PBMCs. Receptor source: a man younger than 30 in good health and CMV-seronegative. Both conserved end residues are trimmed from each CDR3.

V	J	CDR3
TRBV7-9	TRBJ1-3	ASSPGGGRGNTIY
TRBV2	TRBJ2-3	ASSAGLFADTQY
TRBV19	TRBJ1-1	ASSGTGGSTEAF
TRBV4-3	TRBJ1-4	ASSQDRGRGFEKLF
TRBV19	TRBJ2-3	ASSPLTGRDTQY
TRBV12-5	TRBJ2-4	ASGIGQGLAKNIQY
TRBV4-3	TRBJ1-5	ASSQDRMVTGRNQPQH
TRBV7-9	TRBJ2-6	ASITGGAGSGANVLT
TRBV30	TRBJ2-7	AWALAASYEQY
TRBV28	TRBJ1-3	ASSFTEHSGNTIY
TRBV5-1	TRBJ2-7	ASSLSQREQY
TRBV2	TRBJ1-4	ASSEGPPGQGREKLF
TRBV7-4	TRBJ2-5	ASSPRQY
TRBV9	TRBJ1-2	ASKGSGVNYGYT
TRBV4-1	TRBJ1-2	ASSQKGRGKYGYT
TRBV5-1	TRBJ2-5	ASSLLAGLQETQY
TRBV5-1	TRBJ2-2	ASTLPRDRASGELF
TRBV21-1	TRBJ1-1	ASSKERRNTEAF
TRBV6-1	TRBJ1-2	ASRRQGGNYGYT
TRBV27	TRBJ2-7	ASSAQGYEQY
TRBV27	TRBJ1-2	ATPRLDYGYT
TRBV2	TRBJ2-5	ASSDWGLGRETQY
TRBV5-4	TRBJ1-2	ASSLRESRRNYGYT
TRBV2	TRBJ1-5	ASASESNQPQH
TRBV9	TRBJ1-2	ASSVYGDGYT
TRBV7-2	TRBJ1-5	ASSFLGGDRPQH
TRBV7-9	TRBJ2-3	ASSFPPSGATDTQY
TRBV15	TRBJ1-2	ATSRVRIQGEWDGYT
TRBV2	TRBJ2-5	ASKTEETQY
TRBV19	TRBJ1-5	ASSMGTGALRPQH
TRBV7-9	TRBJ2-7	SSSPTGVEQY
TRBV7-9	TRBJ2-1	ASSTGYNEQF
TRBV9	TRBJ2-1	ASSVAGKGNEQF
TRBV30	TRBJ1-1	AWTGDRVQTEAF
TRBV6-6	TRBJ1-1	ASSYSEQLNTEAF
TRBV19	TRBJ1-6	ASSIGNRVGSPLH
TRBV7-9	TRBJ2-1	ASSFTGGSYNEQF
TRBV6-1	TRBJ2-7	ASSVLAAQGYEQY
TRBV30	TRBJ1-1	AWSVLGTGENTEAF
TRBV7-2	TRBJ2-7	ASSLGIGGYEQY
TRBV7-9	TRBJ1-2	ASRTGQGNYGYT